The T cell receptor beta chain described here comes from a study of cytomegalovirus exposure and HLA in healthy donors. The germline V gene has CDR1 SGHRS and CDR2 YFSETQ. CDR3 length equals 15 residues. The V end lost 2 bases, the J end lost 5 bases, and 15 bases lay between the germline ends. Study-wide results and limits: Links to common viral pathogens appeared, in a later analysis, for several of the most significant clusters. Cytomegalovirus-associated TCR beta chains were listed, numbering over 150.

The donors (healthy individuals) were bone marrow donors. As concerns this clone: The antigen is not known.

Both 60 Vbeta primers and 13 Jbeta primers went into the PCR. Some clones are missing from TCRdb's copy, which holds only in-frame ones; the method was immunoSEQ multiplex PCR. The top ten hold roughly 8.7% of the sample, which has approximately 110,000 clones, about 70% seen once. The receptor comes from a man aged 25 to 40 in good health and CMV-seropositive. Sample: PBMCs. The chain joins TRBV5-1 to TRBJ2-3; tentative D call: TRBD2 (5 bases). The CDR3 nucleotides are TGCGCCAGCAGCTTTGAGCAATCGGGGATAGATACGCAGTATTTT. It yields the protein CASSFEQSGIDTQYF.